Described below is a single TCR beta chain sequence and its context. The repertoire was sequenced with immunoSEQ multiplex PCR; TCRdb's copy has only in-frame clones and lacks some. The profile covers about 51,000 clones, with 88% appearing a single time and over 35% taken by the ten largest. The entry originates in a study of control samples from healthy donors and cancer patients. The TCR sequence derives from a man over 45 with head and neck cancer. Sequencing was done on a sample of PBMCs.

CDR3 DNA: TGTGCCAGTAGTATAGCCGACAGGGTCCCCTACGAGCAGTACTTC. The encoded protein is CASSIADRVPYEQYF. The chain recombines TRBV19 with TRBJ2-7, with 7 bases aligning to TRBD1. This CDR3 is built from 15 residues. V dropped 1 base and J dropped 2; count of bases not matched to a gene: 5. Germline assignment: CDR1 LNHDA and CDR2 SQIVND (reference sequence).